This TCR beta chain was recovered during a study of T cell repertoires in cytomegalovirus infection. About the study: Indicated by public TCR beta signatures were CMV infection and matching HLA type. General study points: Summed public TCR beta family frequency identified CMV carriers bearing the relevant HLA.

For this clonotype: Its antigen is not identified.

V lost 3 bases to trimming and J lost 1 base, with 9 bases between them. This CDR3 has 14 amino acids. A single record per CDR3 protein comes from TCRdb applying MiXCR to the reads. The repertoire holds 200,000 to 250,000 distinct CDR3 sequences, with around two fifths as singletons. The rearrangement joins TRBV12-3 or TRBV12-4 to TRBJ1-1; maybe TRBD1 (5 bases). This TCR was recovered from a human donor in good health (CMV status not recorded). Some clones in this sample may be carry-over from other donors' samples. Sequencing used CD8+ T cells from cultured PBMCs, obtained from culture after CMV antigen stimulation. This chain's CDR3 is CASSFGGTNTEAFF. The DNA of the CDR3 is TGTGCCAGCAGTTTTGGAGGGACGAACACTGAAGCTTTCTTT.